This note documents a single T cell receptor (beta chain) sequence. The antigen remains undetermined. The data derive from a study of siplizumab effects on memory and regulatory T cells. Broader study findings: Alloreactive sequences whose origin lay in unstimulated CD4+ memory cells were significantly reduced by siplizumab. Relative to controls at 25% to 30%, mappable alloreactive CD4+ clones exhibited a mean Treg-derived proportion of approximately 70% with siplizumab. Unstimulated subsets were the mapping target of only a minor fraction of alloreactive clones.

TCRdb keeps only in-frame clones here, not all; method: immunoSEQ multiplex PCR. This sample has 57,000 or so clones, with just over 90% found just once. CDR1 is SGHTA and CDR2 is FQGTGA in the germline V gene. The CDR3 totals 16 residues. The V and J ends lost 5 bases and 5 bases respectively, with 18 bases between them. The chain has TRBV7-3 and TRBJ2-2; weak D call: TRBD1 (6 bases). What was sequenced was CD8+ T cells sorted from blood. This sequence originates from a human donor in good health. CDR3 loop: CASSTNRDLETGELFF. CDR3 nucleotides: TGTGCCAGCAGCACGAACAGGGATTTGGAAACCGGGGAGCTGTTTTTT.